This T cell receptor beta chain derives from a study of blood T cell repertoires in COVID-19. At the level of the study: Collection of acute and convalescent COVID-19 samples took place in the United States, Italy and Spain. In each case, the material was cDNA or gDNA derived from T cells, B-cell-depleted T cells, or PBMCs.

Methods used by the authors: For nucleated cells, counts were estimated from reference gene primer amplification. Clones were read by immunoSEQ multiplex PCR, and TCRdb kept only the in-frame ones, dropping some. The V and J calls and clone size were taken over from that table, and D and trimming were inferred from the DNA. This table holds about 26,000 clones, roughly 84% found once. CDR3 size: 16 residues. In germline, CDR1 is LGHNA, CDR2 YSLEER. V lost 4 bases to trimming and J lost 5 bases; unmatched junction nucleotides: 8. This clone was detected once. This clonotype was sampled from a human donor in a cohort sampled during active COVID-19. The chain combines TRBV4-3 with TRBJ2-2; 9 bases map to TRBD1. Sequenced material: peripheral blood. The CDR3 bases are TGCGCCAGCAGCCTTGGGACAGGGAAAAATACCGGGGAGCTGTTTTTT. This translates into CASSLGTGKNTGELFF.